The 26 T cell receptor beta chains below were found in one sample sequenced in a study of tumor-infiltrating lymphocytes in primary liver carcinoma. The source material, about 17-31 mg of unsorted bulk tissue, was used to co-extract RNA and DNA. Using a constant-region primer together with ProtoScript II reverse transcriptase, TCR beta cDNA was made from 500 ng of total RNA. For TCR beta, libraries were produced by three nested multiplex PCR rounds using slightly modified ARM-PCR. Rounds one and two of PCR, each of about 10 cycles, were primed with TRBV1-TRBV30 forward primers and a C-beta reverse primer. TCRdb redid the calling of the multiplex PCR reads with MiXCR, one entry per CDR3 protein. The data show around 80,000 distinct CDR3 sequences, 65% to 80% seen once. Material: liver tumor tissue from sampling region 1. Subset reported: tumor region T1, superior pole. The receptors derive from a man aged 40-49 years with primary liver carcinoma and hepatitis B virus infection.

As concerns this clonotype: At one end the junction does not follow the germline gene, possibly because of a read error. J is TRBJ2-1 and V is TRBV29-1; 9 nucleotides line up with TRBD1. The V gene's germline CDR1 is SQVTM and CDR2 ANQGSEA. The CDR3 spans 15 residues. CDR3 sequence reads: CSVERPDRGYNEQFF. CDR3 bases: TGTAGCGTTGAGCGCCCGGACAGGGGTTACAATGAACAGTTCTTC.

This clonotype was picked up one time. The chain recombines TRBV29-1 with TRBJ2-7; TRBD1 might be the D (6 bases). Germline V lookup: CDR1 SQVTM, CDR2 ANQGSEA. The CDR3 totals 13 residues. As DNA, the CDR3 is TGCAGTGATCTCCGGGGCTACAGGGACGAGCAGTACTTC. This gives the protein CSDLRGYRDEQYF.

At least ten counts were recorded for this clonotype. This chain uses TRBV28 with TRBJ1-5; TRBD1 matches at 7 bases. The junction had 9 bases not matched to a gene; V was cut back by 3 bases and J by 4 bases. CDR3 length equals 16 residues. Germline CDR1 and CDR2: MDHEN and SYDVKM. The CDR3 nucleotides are TGTGCCAGCAGTTTTGACAGACAGGGTTTGAATCAGCCCCAGCATTTT. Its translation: CASSFDRQGLNQPQHF.

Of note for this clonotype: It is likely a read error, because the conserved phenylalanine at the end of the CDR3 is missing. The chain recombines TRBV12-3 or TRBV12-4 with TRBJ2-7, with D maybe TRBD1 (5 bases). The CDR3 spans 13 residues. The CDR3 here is CVSFVGSGYEQYL. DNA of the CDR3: TGTGTCAGTTTTGTAGGGTCAGGGTACGAGCAGTACTTA.

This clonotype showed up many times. CDR3 amino acids: CASSPGASTNQPQHF. The CDR3 DNA reads TGTGCCAGCAGTCCAGGGGCCTCGACCAATCAGCCCCAGCATTTT. The rearrangement uses TRBV6-5 and TRBJ1-5; D possibly corresponds to TRBD1 (6 bases). Trimming stripped 5 bases from V and 3 bases from J, with 14 bases between. Germline V gene sequence: CDR1 MNHEY, CDR2 SVGAGI. The CDR3 is 15 residues long.

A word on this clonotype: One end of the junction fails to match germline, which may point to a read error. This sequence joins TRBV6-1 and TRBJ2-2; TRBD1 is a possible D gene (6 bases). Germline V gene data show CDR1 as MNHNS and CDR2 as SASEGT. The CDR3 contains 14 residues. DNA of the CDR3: TGTGCCAGACCAAGGGACACGAACACCGGGGAGCTGTCTTTT. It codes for CARPRDTNTGELSF.

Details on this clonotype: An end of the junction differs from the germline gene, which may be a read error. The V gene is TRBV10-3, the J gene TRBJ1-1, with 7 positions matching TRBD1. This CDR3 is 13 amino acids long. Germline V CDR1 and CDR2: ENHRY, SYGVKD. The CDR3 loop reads CAINDDRATEAFF. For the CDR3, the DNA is TGCGCCATCAATGATGACAGGGCCACTGAAGCTTTCTTT.

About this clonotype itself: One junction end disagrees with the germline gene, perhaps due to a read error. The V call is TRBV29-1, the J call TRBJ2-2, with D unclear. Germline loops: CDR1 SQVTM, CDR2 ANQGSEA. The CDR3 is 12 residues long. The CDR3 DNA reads TGCAACGTTGACCTAGGGCTCGGGGAGCTGTTTTTT. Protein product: CNVDLGLGELFF.

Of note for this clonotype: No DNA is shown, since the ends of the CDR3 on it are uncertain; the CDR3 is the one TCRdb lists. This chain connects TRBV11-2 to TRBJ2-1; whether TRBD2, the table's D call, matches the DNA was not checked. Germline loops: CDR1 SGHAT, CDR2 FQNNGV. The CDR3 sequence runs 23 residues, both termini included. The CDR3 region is CASSLYLCSVEPLTSGTYNEQFF.

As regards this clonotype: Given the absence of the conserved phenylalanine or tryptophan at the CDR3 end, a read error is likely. CDR3 amino acids: CASSSLGLGKQYL. DNA of the CDR3: TGTGCCAGCAGTTCCCTTGGACTAGGCAAGCAGTACCTC. The chain links TRBV12-3 or TRBV12-4 to TRBJ2-7, with 7 bases identical to TRBD2. The CDR3 has 13 residues. V lost 4 bases to trimming and J lost 8 bases; unmatched junction nucleotides: 8.

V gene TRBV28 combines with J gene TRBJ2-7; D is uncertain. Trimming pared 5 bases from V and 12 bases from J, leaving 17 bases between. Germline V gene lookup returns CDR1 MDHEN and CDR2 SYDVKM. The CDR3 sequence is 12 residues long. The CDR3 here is CASSPTTYDLYF. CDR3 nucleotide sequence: TGTGCCAGCAGTCCGACGACCTACGATCTGTACTTC.

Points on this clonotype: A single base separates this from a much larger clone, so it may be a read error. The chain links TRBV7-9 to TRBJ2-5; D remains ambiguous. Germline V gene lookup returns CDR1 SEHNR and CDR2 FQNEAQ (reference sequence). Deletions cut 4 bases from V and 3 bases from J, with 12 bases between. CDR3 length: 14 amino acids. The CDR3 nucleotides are TGTGCCAGCAGCTCCCCCAGCGATAAAGAGACCCAGTACTTC. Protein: CASSSPSDKETQYF.

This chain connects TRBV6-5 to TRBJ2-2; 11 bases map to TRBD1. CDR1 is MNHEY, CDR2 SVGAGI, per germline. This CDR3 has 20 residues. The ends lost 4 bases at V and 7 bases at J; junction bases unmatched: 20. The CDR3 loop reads CASSSRSLSGQGASIGELFF. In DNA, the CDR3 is TGTGCCAGCAGTTCAAGGTCCCTCTCCGGACAGGGGGCTTCGATCGGGGAGCTGTTTTTT.

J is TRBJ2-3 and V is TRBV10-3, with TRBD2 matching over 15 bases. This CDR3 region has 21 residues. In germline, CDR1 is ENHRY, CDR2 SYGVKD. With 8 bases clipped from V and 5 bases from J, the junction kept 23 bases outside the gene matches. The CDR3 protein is CAIGASTGLAGGDMHGDTQYF. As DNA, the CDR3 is TGTGCCATCGGTGCGTCCACCGGACTAGCGGGAGGGGATATGCATGGAGATACGCAGTATTTT.

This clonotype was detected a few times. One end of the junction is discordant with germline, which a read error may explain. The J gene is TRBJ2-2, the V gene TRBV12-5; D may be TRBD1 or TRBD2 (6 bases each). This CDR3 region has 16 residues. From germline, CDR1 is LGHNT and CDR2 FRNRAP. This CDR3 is CVSGPPGATNTGELFF. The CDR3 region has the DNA TGTGTTAGTGGTCCTCCGGGGGCCACAAACACCGGGGAGCTGTTTTTT. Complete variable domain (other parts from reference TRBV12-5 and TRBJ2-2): DARVTQTPRHKVTEMGQEVTMRCQPILGHNTVFWYRQTMMQGLELLAYFRNRAPLDDSGMPKDRFSAEMPDATLATLKIQPSEPRDSAVYFCVSGPPGATNTGELFFGEGSRLTVL.

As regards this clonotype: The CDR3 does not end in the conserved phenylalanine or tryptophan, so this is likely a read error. The CDR3 region has the DNA TGTAGCGTCAACGCGGTAGACACAGATACGCAGTATATT. Amino acids: CSVNAVDTDTQYI. The V and J genes are TRBV29-1 and TRBJ2-3; TRBD2 might be the D (5 bases). The CDR3 length is 13 residues. CDR1 and CDR2 (germline): SQVTM, ANQGSEA.

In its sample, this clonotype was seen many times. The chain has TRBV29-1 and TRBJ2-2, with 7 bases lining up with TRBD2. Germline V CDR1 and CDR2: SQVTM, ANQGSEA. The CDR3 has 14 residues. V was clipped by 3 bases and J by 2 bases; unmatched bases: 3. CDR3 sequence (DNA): TGCAGCGTTGACTGGGGGGGTAACACCGGGGAGCTGTTTTTT. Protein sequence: CSVDWGGNTGELFF.

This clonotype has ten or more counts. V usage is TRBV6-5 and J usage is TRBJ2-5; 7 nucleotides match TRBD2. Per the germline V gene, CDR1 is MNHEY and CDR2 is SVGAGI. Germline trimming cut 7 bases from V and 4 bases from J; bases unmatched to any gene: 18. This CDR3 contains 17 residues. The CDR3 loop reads CASTRVGGRISGETQYF. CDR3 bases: TGTGCCAGCACCCGGGTGGGCGGGAGAATTTCAGGAGAGACCCAGTACTTC.

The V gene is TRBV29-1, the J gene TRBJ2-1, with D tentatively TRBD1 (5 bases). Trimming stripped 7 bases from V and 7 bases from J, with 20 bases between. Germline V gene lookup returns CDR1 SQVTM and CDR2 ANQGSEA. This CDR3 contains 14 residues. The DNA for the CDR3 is TGCAGCGCTGGGGCTAGTGCGAGATCGAATGAGCAGTTCTTC. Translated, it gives CSAGASARSNEQFF.

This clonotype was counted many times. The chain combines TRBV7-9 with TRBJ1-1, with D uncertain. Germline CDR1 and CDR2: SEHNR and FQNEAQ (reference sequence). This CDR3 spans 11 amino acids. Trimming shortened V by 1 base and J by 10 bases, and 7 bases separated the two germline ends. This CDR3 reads CASSLGAGAFF. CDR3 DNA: TGTGCCAGCAGCTTAGGGGCCGGAGCTTTCTTT.

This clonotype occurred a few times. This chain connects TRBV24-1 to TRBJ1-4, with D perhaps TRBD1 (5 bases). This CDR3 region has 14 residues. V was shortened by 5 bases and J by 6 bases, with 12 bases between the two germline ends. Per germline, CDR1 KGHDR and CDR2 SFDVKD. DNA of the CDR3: TGTGCCACCAGTGGGGGCGGCGAAGATGAAAAACTGTTTTTT. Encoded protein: CATSGGGEDEKLFF.

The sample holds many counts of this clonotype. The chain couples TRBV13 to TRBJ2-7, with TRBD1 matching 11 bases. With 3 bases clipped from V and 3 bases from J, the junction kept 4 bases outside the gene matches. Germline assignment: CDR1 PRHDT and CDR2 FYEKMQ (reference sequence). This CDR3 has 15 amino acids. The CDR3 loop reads CASSFGQGAHYEQYF. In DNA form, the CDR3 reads TGTGCCAGCAGCTTCGGACAGGGGGCCCACTACGAGCAGTACTTC.

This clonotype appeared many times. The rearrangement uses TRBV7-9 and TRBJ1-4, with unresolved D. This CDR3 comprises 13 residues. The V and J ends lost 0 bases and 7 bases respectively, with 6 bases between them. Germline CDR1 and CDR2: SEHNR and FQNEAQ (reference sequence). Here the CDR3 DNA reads TGTGCCAGCAGCTTAGCTGGCGGTGAAAAACTGTTTTTT. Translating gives CASSLAGGEKLFF.

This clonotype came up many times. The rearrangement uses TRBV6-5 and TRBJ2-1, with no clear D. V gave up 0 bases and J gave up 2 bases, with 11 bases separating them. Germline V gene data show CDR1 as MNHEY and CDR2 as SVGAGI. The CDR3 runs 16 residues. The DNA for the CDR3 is TGTGCCAGCAGTTACTCGTGGGTGAAACCCTACAATGAGCAGTTCTTC. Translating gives CASSYSWVKPYNEQFF.

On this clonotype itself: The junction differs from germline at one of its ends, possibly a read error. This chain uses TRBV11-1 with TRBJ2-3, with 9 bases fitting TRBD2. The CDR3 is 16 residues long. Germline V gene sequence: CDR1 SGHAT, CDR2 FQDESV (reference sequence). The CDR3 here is CACSLGTSTRTDTHCF. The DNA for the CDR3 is TGTGCCTGCAGCCTCGGGACTAGCACACGAACAGATACGCACTGTTTT.

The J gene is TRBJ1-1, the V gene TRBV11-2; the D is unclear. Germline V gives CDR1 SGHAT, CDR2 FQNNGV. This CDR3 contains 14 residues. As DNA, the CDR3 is TGTATCAGCAGCACAGCCGGCTCCGTAACTGAAGCTTTCTTT. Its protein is CISSTAGSVTEAFF.